The 24 T cell receptor beta chains given below trace back to one sample, sequenced in a study of T-cell memory formation after mild COVID-19. TCRdb independently ran MiXCR on the 5' RACE reads; one entry per CDR3 protein. The sample holds about 200,000 distinct CDR3 sequences, over 9% seen once. Specimen: PBMCs or a T cell subset sorted from them (not recorded which). The receptors were gathered from a man aged 18 to 29 who had mild COVID-19 (a few samples of this study predate the infection). Cell type and time point are not known.

The chain uses TRBV5-1 and TRBJ2-7; D may match TRBD1 or TRBD2 (5 bases each). Per the germline V gene, CDR1 is SGHRS and CDR2 is YFSETQ. The CDR3 is made up of 15 amino acids. V lost 0 bases and J lost 4, with 14 bases in between. The DNA for the CDR3 is TGCGCCAGCAGCTTGGCTCCGGGACCCGGATACGAGCAGTACGTC. Amino acids: CASSLAPGPGYEQYV.

This clonotype has more than one count but fewer than ten. The chain is built from TRBV15 and TRBJ2-7, with D possibly being TRBD1 or TRBD2 (5 bases each). Germline V CDR1 and CDR2: LNHNV, YYDKDF (reference sequence). The length of the CDR3 is 14 residues. Deletions cut 4 bases from V and 4 bases from J, with 14 bases between. This CDR3 is CATSTDPGPYEQYF. DNA for the CDR3: TGTGCCACCAGCACGGATCCGGGGCCATACGAGCAGTACTTC.

In its sample, this clonotype was seen a few times. The rearrangement joins TRBV6-5 to TRBJ2-1; 9 nucleotides line up with TRBD1. The CDR3 extends over 16 amino acids. Germline V gives CDR1 MNHEY, CDR2 SVGAGI. V dropped 3 bases and J dropped 4; count of bases not matched to a gene: 7. In nucleotides, the CDR3 is TGTGCCAGCAGTTATGGTAGCGGACAGGGGTACAATGAGCAGTTCTTC. Residues: CASSYGSGQGYNEQFF.

This clonotype was seen a few times. J is TRBJ2-3 and V is TRBV7-3; 8 bases match TRBD1. V was pared by 3 bases and J by 4 bases, with 15 bases of the junction left unmatched. The CDR3 is made up of 18 amino acids. CDR1 is SGHTA and CDR2 is FQGTGA in the germline V gene. CDR3 bases: TGTGCCAGCAGCTTTAATGGGGCCGGACAGGGTCACGCAGATACGCAGTATTTT. Its protein product is CASSFNGAGQGHADTQYF.

A few counts support this clonotype. V and J are TRBV20-1 and TRBJ2-5; D is ambiguous. Germline-derived CDR1 and CDR2 are DFQATT and SNEGSKA (reference sequence). The ends were cut back, 1 base at V and 3 bases at J, with 6 bases in the middle. The CDR3 totals 12 residues. Here the CDR3 reads CSARVREETQYF. The DNA of the CDR3 is TGCAGTGCTAGAGTCCGGGAAGAGACCCAGTACTTC.

The rearrangement uses TRBV3-1 and TRBJ2-2; tentatively, D is TRBD1 or TRBD2 (5 bases each). The germline V and J ends were trimmed by 5 bases and 3 bases, with 16 bases remaining between them. Germline V gene sequence: CDR1 LGHDT, CDR2 YNNKEL (reference sequence). The CDR3 sequence is 16 residues long. As DNA, the CDR3 is TGTGCCAGCAGCTTGACCAGGGACCTCTACACCGGGGAGCTGTTTTTT. This codes for CASSLTRDLYTGELFF.

The genes are TRBV10-3 and TRBJ2-3; D not certain. The ends were cut back, 10 bases at V and 5 bases at J, with 13 bases in the middle. Germline V CDR1 and CDR2: ENHRY, SYGVKD. The CDR3 loop spans 12 amino acids. Written as DNA, the CDR3 is TGTGCCACCTCTCCGGGTGTAGATACGCAGTATTTT. It yields the protein CATSPGVDTQYF.

V is TRBV7-6 and J is TRBJ2-1; 15 bases line up with TRBD2. Trimming removed 7 bases from V and 7 bases from J; junction bases left unmatched: 5. The CDR3 sequence is 15 residues long. Germline V gives CDR1 SGHVS, CDR2 FNYEAQ. CDR3: CASMGLAGGRNEQFF. The DNA of the CDR3 is TGTGCCAGCATGGGACTAGCGGGGGGCAGAAATGAGCAGTTCTTC.

This clonotype was picked up a small number of times. The chain couples TRBV7-2 to TRBJ2-1, with 9 positions matching TRBD2. The CDR3 is 16 residues long. The germline gives CDR1 SGHTA, CDR2 FQGNSA. V gave up 0 bases and J gave up 4 bases; unmatched junction bases: 4. CDR3 coding DNA: TGTGCCAGCAGCTTAGCGAGGCTAGCGGGGTACAATGAGCAGTTCTTC. It codes for CASSLARLAGYNEQFF.

This clonotype has a handful of counts. The chain joins TRBV12-3 or TRBV12-4 to TRBJ1-6; D possibly corresponds to TRBD1 (5 bases). The V end was cut by 10 bases, the J end by 6 bases, with 16 bases between. The CDR3 covers 14 residues. CDR3: CATSRGAPNSPLHF. The DNA of the CDR3 is TGTGCCACCTCGCGCGGGGCCCCTAATTCACCCCTCCACTTT.

This clonotype was counted a few times. The J gene is TRBJ1-1, the V gene TRBV19, with D perhaps TRBD1 (6 bases). CDR3 size: 14 residues. Trimming left V 7 bases short and J 3 bases short, with 15 bases between. The germline gives CDR1 LNHDA, CDR2 SQIVND (reference sequence). Written as DNA, the CDR3 is TGTGCCAGTATCCGGGGGCGCGCGGACACTGAAGCTTTCTTT. Translated: CASIRGRADTEAFF.

Only a few counts were recorded for this clonotype. The V call is TRBV5-1, the J call TRBJ1-4, with TRBD1 as a possible D gene (5 bases). The V and J ends lost 3 bases and 5 bases respectively, with 11 bases between them. Germline assignment: CDR1 SGHRS and CDR2 YFSETQ. The CDR3 length is 14 residues. CDR3 residues: CASSSGRDNEKLFF. The CDR3 coding sequence is TGCGCCAGCAGCTCGGGACGGGACAATGAAAAACTGTTTTTT.

The CDR3 coding sequence is TGTGCCAGCTCACCAATGGCGAACACTGAAGCTTTCTTT. It codes for CASSPMANTEAFF. The rearrangement uses TRBV18 and TRBJ1-1; no definite D call. Per the germline V gene, CDR1 is KGHSH and CDR2 is LQKENI. The CDR3 extends over 13 amino acids. V gave up 2 bases and J gave up 1 base, with 5 bases separating them.

The rearrangement joins TRBV18 to TRBJ1-2; no reliable D call. The CDR3 is made up of 13 amino acids. V gave up 4 bases and J gave up 8 bases, with 14 bases separating them. Germline V lookup: CDR1 KGHSH, CDR2 LQKENI. CDR3 residues: CASSLGDLAGYTF. CDR3 nucleotide sequence: TGTGCCAGCTCACTCGGAGACCTGGCCGGCTACACCTTC.

This clonotype has only a few counts. The CDR3 reads CASSEGGGLTEFF. The DNA of the CDR3 is TGTGCCAGCAGTGAAGGTGGTGGCCTAACCGAGTTCTTC. The genes are TRBV2 and TRBJ2-1; D gene unclear. V lost 1 base, J lost 14 bases, and 15 bases lay in between. The CDR3 covers 13 residues. Germline assignment: CDR1 SNHLY and CDR2 FYNNEI.

The chain uses TRBV20-1 and TRBJ2-7; no clear D. The CDR3 runs to 12 residues. Trimming stripped 2 bases from V and 3 bases from J, with 8 bases between. Germline V lookup: CDR1 DFQATT, CDR2 SNEGSKA (reference sequence). CDR3 in amino acids: CSARPDGYEQYV. As DNA, the CDR3 is TGCAGTGCTAGACCGGACGGCTACGAGCAGTACGTC.

This chain uses TRBV7-9 with TRBJ2-3; D call uncertain. The V end was cut by 1 base, the J end by 2 bases, with 10 bases between. The CDR3 has 15 amino acids. Germline CDR1 is SEHNR and CDR2 is FQNEAQ (reference sequence). This chain's CDR3 is CASSLESWTTDTQYF. In nucleotides, the CDR3 is TGTGCCAGCAGCTTAGAGTCATGGACCACAGATACGCAGTATTTT.

This clonotype has more than one count but fewer than ten. The V and J genes are TRBV11-1 and TRBJ1-4; a possible D gene is TRBD1 (5 bases). This CDR3 has 14 residues. V lost 5 bases, J lost 4 bases, and 11 bases lay in between. Germline V gene data show CDR1 as SGHAT and CDR2 as FQDESV (reference sequence). CDR3 DNA: TGTGCCAGCAGCCGGGACCAGCATAATGAAAAACTGTTTTTT. Amino acids: CASSRDQHNEKLFF. The variable domain in full, completed from reference TRBV11-1 and TRBJ1-4, reads EAEVAQSPRYKITEKSQAVAFWCDPISGHATLYWYRQILGQGPELLVQFQDESVVDDSQLPKDRFSAERLKGVDSTLKIQPAELGDSAMYLCASSRDQHNEKLFFGSGTQLSVL.

This clonotype was picked up many times. The chain employs TRBV7-9 and TRBJ2-7; a possible D gene is TRBD2 (6 bases). The CDR3 length is 13 residues. Germline V CDR1 and CDR2: SEHNR, FQNEAQ (reference sequence). Trimming shortened V by 2 bases and J by 7 bases, and 12 bases separated the two germline ends. The CDR3 sequence: CASSLPGTEEQYV. CDR3 DNA: TGTGCCAGCAGCTTACCCGGGACTGAGGAGCAGTACGTC.

This clonotype was seen at least ten times. The gene calls are TRBV5-4 and TRBJ2-3, with a tentative D call TRBD2 (5 bases). This CDR3 is 12 amino acids long. The germline V and J ends were trimmed by 3 bases and 9 bases, with 11 bases remaining between them. Germline loops: CDR1 SGHNT, CDR2 YYREEE (reference sequence). This CDR3 reads CASSYEGETQYF. For the CDR3, the DNA is TGTGCCAGCAGCTACGAGGGTGAAACGCAGTATTTT.

Many counts were recorded for this clonotype. This chain connects TRBV7-2 to TRBJ2-3, with D tentatively TRBD1 or TRBD2 (5 bases each). CDR1 is SGHTA, CDR2 FQGNSA, per germline. This CDR3 region has 15 residues. Deletions cut 5 bases from V and 3 bases from J, with 15 bases between. CDR3 in DNA: TGTGCCAGCAGCATCTTAGGGACGGCAACAGATACGCAGTATTTT. Translating gives CASSILGTATDTQYF. Based on the CDR3 plus reference TRBV7-2 and TRBJ2-3, the full variable domain is GAGVSQSPSNKVTEKGKDVELRCDPISGHTALYWYRQSLGQGLEFLIYFQGNSAPDKSGLPSDRFSAERTGGSVSTLTIQRTQQEDSAVYLCASSILGTATDTQYFGPGTRLTVL.

This clonotype turned up a few times. Here the CDR3 DNA reads TGTGCCAGCACCTCCGGGACAGGGTTGAGGGCTGAAGCTTTCTTT. Protein product: CASTSGTGLRAEAFF. V usage is TRBV6-2 or TRBV6-3 and J usage is TRBJ1-1; 9 bases match TRBD1. Germline-derived CDR1 and CDR2 are MNHEY and SVGEGT. The CDR3 spans 15 residues. With 7 bases clipped from V and 6 bases from J, the junction kept 12 bases outside the gene matches.

This clonotype has just a few counts. The chain has TRBV6-2 or TRBV6-3 and TRBJ2-7, with a possible D match to TRBD1 (5 bases). V shed 6 bases and J shed 2 bases, with 20 bases lying between them. Germline lookup yields CDR1 MNHEY and CDR2 SVGEGT. This CDR3 has 16 amino acids. The CDR3 region is CASSNLVVRQPYEQYV. CDR3 bases: TGTGCCAGCAGCAACCTAGTCGTCCGACAGCCCTACGAGCAGTACGTC.

The chain has TRBV9 and TRBJ1-1; D is unclear. With 0 bases removed from V and 2 bases from J, the gap between germline ends came to 11 bases. CDR1 and CDR2 from the germline V gene are SGDLS and YYNGEE. The CDR3 is 15 residues long. The CDR3 DNA sequence: TGTGCCAGCAGCGTAGCCTCAACGCCCAACACTGAAGCTTTCTTT. Protein: CASSVASTPNTEAFF.